Detailed here is one T cell receptor (beta chain). Its antigen is still unknown. Unmatched junction bases numbered 5, after V lost 4 bases and J lost 2 bases. This CDR3 has 15 amino acids. Germline lookup yields CDR1 LGHDT and CDR2 YNNKEL (reference sequence). This sample was included in a study of vaccination effects on CD4 cells after COVID-19. The method was immunoSEQ multiplex PCR; TCRdb's version includes in-frame clones alone and lacks a portion of them. The sample carries approximately 28,000 clones, roughly 80% recorded once. Expansion of antigen-specific CD4+ T cells with viral peptide pools was carried out by the ViraFEST assay before sequencing. Investigators separated out CD4+ T cells once more than nine days of culture had passed. The participants, recipients of two vaccine doses, got either BNT162b2 or mRNA-1273.

The origin of this receptor is a human donor who received a COVID-19 vaccine. The sequencing here drew on CD4+ T cells from PBMCs cultured with HCoV-229E spike peptides, taken after COVID-19 vaccination. The genes are TRBV3-1 (or the pseudogene TRBV3-2) and TRBJ1-3; 7 bases match TRBD1. CDR3 nucleotides: TGTGCCAGCAGCCCAGACAGGGCAACTGGAAACACCATATATTTT. Encoded protein: CASSPDRATGNTIYF.